These 24 T cell receptor beta chains originate from one sample sequenced in a study of regulatory T cells in long-lasting Graves disease. Stated time point: newly diagnosed GD, antithyroid drugs for less than 3 months. The TCR library was made from RNA extracted from PBMCs. Arm-PCR of CDR3 regions and iRepertoire HTBI primers were used to build TCR beta libraries. TCRdb re-called the multiplex PCR reads with MiXCR, one entry per CDR3 protein. The sample lists some 490,000 distinct CDR3 sequences, 12% occurring once. This sample also appeared in a second study, on T cells in Graves' hyperthyroidism and ophthalmopathy.

The starting material was peripheral blood mononuclear cells (PBMCs), obtained at new diagnosis, from a patient treated with antithyroid drugs. The source of these receptors is a woman younger than 45 with Graves disease.

Ten or more counts support this clonotype. V is TRBV9 and J is TRBJ2-5; D perhaps matches TRBD2 (5 bases). The V gene lost 0 bases and the J gene lost 5 bases, with 8 bases spanning the gap. Germline CDR1 is SGDLS and CDR2 is YYNGEE. This CDR3 region has 13 residues. The CDR3 nucleotides are TGTGCCAGCAGCGTAGGGCCGGGGGAGACCCAGTACTTC. This codes for CASSVGPGETQYF.

This clonotype occurred a few times. The V and J genes are TRBV5-1 and TRBJ1-1, with D unclear. V shed 0 bases and J shed 4 bases, with 10 bases lying between them. Per the germline V gene, CDR1 is SGHRS and CDR2 is YFSETQ. The CDR3 has 14 residues. The CDR3 coding sequence is TGCGCCAGCAGCTTGGGACCCAGTGGCACTGAAGCTTTCTTT. As protein: CASSLGPSGTEAFF.

This clonotype was detected ten times or more. The V call is TRBV11-2, the J call TRBJ2-1, with D perhaps matching TRBD1 or TRBD2 (7 bases each). Trimming removed 5 bases at V and 7 bases at J, with 27 bases between. The CDR3 has 18 amino acids. Germline V gene data show CDR1 as SGHAT and CDR2 as FQNNGV. The CDR3 coding sequence is TGTGCCAGCAGCCACAGGGACAGCCTCTGGGCAGCGGGAAATGAGCAGTTCTTC. Translating gives CASSHRDSLWAAGNEQFF.

The chain uses TRBV5-4 and TRBJ2-7, with TRBD1 matching over 11 bases. The ends lost 0 bases at V and 5 bases at J; junction bases unmatched: 7. The CDR3 length is 16 residues. Germline CDR1 reads SGHNT; CDR2 reads YYREEE (reference sequence). The DNA of the CDR3 is TGTGCCAGCAGCTTGGGGACAGGGGGCAACTCAGACGAGCAGTACTTC. Translating it yields CASSLGTGGNSDEQYF. Variable domain in full (rest from reference TRBV5-4 and TRBJ2-7): ETGVTQSPTHLIKTRGQQVTLRCSSQSGHNTVSWYQQALGQGPQFIFQYYREEENGRGNFPPRFSGLQFPNYSSELNVNALELDDSALYLCASSLGTGGNSDEQYFGPGTRLTVT.

Many counts were recorded for this clonotype. The genes are TRBV3-1 and TRBJ2-5, with D perhaps assigned TRBD1 or TRBD2 (6 bases each). Trimming shortened V by 1 base and J by 1 base, and 10 bases separated the two germline ends. The CDR3 runs to 15 residues. Germline values: CDR1 LGHDT, CDR2 YNNKEL (reference sequence). The CDR3 protein is CASSQAGAPQETQYF. CDR3 DNA: TGTGCCAGCAGCCAAGCGGGGGCCCCCCAAGAGACCCAGTACTTC.

The genes are TRBV29-1 and TRBJ2-7; 10 positions match TRBD2. Germline assignment: CDR1 SQVTM and CDR2 ANQGSEA. The junction had 12 bases not matched to a gene; V was cut back by 4 bases and J by 6 bases. This CDR3 comprises 15 residues. The CDR3 DNA is TGCAGCGTTGCGGGGGGAGTGGTAGCGGGAGGCGAGCAGTACTTC. Translating gives CSVAGGVVAGGEQYF.

There are many counts of this clonotype. The rearrangement joins TRBV11-2 to TRBJ1-1; no reliable D call. The CDR3 loop spans 15 amino acids. From germline, CDR1 is SGHAT and CDR2 FQNNGV. V was trimmed by 0 bases and J by 11 bases, leaving 19 bases between them. CDR3 bases: TGTGCCAGCAGCTTAGAGCCTCCGGTGGGTGCGCTTGCTTTCTTT. As protein: CASSLEPPVGALAFF.

This clonotype was counted at least ten times. The chain carries TRBV11-1 and TRBJ2-1, with 7 bases identical to TRBD2. This CDR3 is 13 amino acids long. Germline CDR1 SGHAT, CDR2 FQDESV (reference sequence). J gave up 8 bases and V 11 bases, and 12 bases lay outside the gene matches. The CDR3: CAGSGTLTHEQFF. In DNA, the CDR3 is TGTGCCGGAAGCGGGACTCTCACCCATGAGCAGTTCTTC.

The chain carries TRBV6-5 and TRBJ1-5; D unresolved. CDR1 and CDR2 from the germline V gene are MNHEY and SVGAGI. The CDR3 is 14 residues long. The ends were cut back, 2 bases at V and 9 bases at J, with 14 bases in the middle. The CDR3 sequence is CASSYHGPPWPQHF. In DNA form, the CDR3 reads TGTGCCAGCAGTTACCACGGCCCCCCTTGGCCCCAGCATTTT.

The chain joins TRBV30 to TRBJ2-7; D call uncertain. The CDR3 contains 15 residues. V dropped 0 bases and J dropped 2 bases, with 14 bases sitting between them. Germline V gives CDR1 GTSNPN, CDR2 SVGIG (reference sequence). The DNA for the CDR3 is TGTGCCTGGAGTGTACCGGCCGCAGGAACCTACGAGCAGTACTTC. Amino acids: CAWSVPAAGTYEQYF.

At least ten counts were recorded for this clonotype. The chain's CDR3 is CASSYHTYEQYF. The CDR3 DNA reads TGTGCCAGCAGCTACCACACTTACGAGCAGTACTTC. The J gene is TRBJ2-7, the V gene TRBV7-9; D is unresolved. The CDR3 covers 12 residues. Looked up from germline, CDR1 is SEHNR and CDR2 is FQNEAQ (reference sequence). V lost 4 bases to trimming and J lost 4 bases, with 8 bases between them. The full variable domain, in which reference TRBV7-9 and TRBJ2-7 provide the parts outside the CDR3, is DTGVSQNPRHKITKRGQNVTFRCDPISEHNRLYWYRQTLGQGPEFLTYFQNEAQLEKSRLLSDRFSAERPKGSFSTLEIQRTEQGDSAMYLCASSYHTYEQYFGPGTRLTVT.

This clonotype was recorded many times. V usage is TRBV19 and J usage is TRBJ1-2, with TRBD1 matching 9 bases. After removal of 7 bases from V and 3 bases from J, the junction contained 27 bases not matched to a gene. The CDR3 runs 21 residues. Germline CDR1 and CDR2: LNHDA and SQIVND (reference sequence). CDR3: CASKPSLHGTGLPSAHYGYTF. The CDR3 nucleotides are TGTGCCAGTAAGCCGAGTCTACACGGGACAGGGTTACCCTCTGCCCACTATGGCTACACCTTC.

Turning to this clonotype: With a far larger clone one base away, a read error is the likely cause. This rearrangement joins TRBV5-1 to TRBJ2-3; D may be TRBD2 (6 bases). The end of the DNA is better explained by TRBJ2-1, so the J call may be wrong. Per germline, CDR1 SGHRS and CDR2 YFSETQ. This CDR3 is built from 16 residues. CDR3 region: CASSLGPPLAPNGQFF. The CDR3 DNA reads TGCGCCAGCAGCTTGGGCCCCCCACTAGCTCCCAATGGGCAGTTCTTC.

This clonotype was detected ten times or more. The rearrangement joins TRBV30 to TRBJ2-1; D is undetermined. Trimming took off 1 base at V and 7 bases at J, with 2 bases between the two ends. Per germline, CDR1 GTSNPN and CDR2 SVGIG (reference sequence). This CDR3 is 10 amino acids long. CDR3 sequence: CAWSGNEQFF. For the CDR3, the DNA is TGTGCCTGGAGTGGGAATGAGCAGTTCTTC. Full variable domain (rest looked up from reference TRBV30 and TRBJ2-1): SQTIHQWPATLVQPVGSPLSLECTVEGTSNPNLYWYRQAAGRGLQLLFYSVGIGQISSEVPQNLSASRPQDRQFILSSKKLLLSDSGFYLCAWSGNEQFFGPGTRLTVL.

This clonotype occurred many times. The chain joins TRBV11-2 to TRBJ2-1; 10 nucleotides match TRBD2. Germline V CDR1 and CDR2: SGHAT, FQNNGV. Trimming at V came to 2 bases and at J to 6 bases, leaving 4 bases not matched to a gene. This CDR3 has 15 amino acids. CDR3 in DNA: TGTGCCAGCAGCTTAATAGCGGGAGGCCCCAATGAGCAGTTCTTC. Its translation is CASSLIAGGPNEQFF.

This clonotype showed up just a few times. This chain's CDR3 is CATSRDGNSNEQFF. The DNA for the CDR3 is TGTGCCACCAGCAGAGATGGGAACAGCAATGAGCAGTTCTTC. The V gene is TRBV15, the J gene TRBJ2-1; D gene uncertain. The CDR3 contains 14 residues. The V end lost 0 bases, the J end lost 6 bases, and 9 bases lay between the germline ends. Germline CDR1 and CDR2: LNHNV and YYDKDF (reference sequence).

The chain links TRBV16 to TRBJ2-7; D may be TRBD2 (7 bases). V shed 2 bases and J shed 3 bases, with 14 bases lying between them. In germline, CDR1 is KGHSY, CDR2 FQNENV. The CDR3 spans 15 residues. CDR3: CASSQPRGGGYEQYF. Written as DNA, the CDR3 is TGTGCCAGCAGCCAACCGAGGGGAGGGGGCTACGAGCAGTACTTC. Full variable domain (remainder filled in from reference TRBV16 and TRBJ2-7): GEEVAQTPKHLVRGEGQKAKLYCAPIKGHSYVFWYQQVLKNEFKFLISFQNENVFDETGMPKERFSAKCLPNSPCSLEIQATKLEDSAVYFCASSQPRGGGYEQYFGPGTRLTVT.

This clonotype was seen repeatedly, ten times or more. This chain uses TRBV4-1 with TRBJ2-7; D is ambiguous. V lost 1 base, J lost 6 bases, and 7 bases lay in between. This CDR3 comprises 12 residues. CDR1 is MGHRA, CDR2 YSYEKL, per germline. The CDR3 sequence is CASSQAVGEQYF. In DNA, the CDR3 is TGCGCCAGCAGCCAAGCTGTGGGCGAGCAGTACTTC.

This clonotype was detected a few times. The V gene is TRBV20-1, the J gene TRBJ2-3, with 8 bases fitting TRBD2. V dropped 1 base and J dropped 3; count of bases not matched to a gene: 9. Germline loops: CDR1 DFQATT, CDR2 SNEGSKA (reference sequence). This CDR3 region has 16 residues. CDR3 sequence: CSARGLAGGGTDTQYF. CDR3 bases: TGCAGTGCTAGAGGGTTGGCGGGAGGTGGGACAGATACGCAGTATTTT.

The genes are TRBV30 and TRBJ1-2, with 7 bases identical to TRBD1. The CDR3 has 14 amino acids. V trimming: 4 bases; J trimming: 4 bases; junction bases outside the gene matches: 9. Germline CDR1 and CDR2: GTSNPN and SVGIG (reference sequence). CDR3 protein: CAWIETGPLYGYTF. DNA for the CDR3: TGTGCCTGGATTGAGACAGGGCCCCTCTATGGCTACACCTTC.

This clonotype was detected many times. The chain recombines TRBV3-1 with TRBJ2-3; D remains unclear. V lost 4 bases and J lost 4, with 6 bases in between. This CDR3 is built from 12 residues. The germline V gene encodes CDR1 LGHDT and CDR2 YNNKEL (reference sequence). The CDR3 bases are TGTGCCAGCAGCCCCAGCCCAGATACGCAGTATTTT. Amino acid sequence: CASSPSPDTQYF.

At least ten counts were recorded for this clonotype. The J gene is TRBJ2-3, the V gene TRBV10-3; TRBD2 matches at 7 bases. CDR1 is ENHRY, CDR2 SYGVKD, per germline. The V segment lost 4 bases and the J segment 0 bases; nucleotides outside the gene matches: 4. The CDR3 spans 15 residues. CDR3 sequence reads: CAISASGTSTDTQYF. CDR3 DNA sequence: TGTGCCATCAGTGCTAGCGGCACTAGCACAGATACGCAGTATTTT.

This clonotype was found once. The rearrangement joins TRBV29-1 to TRBJ2-5, with TRBD2 as a possible D gene (7 bases). Trimming stripped 5 bases from V and 2 bases from J, with 9 bases between. The CDR3 runs to 12 residues. Per the germline V gene, CDR1 is SQVTM and CDR2 is ANQGSEA. Written as DNA, the CDR3 is TGCAGCGTTCGGGGGGCTCAAGAGACCCAGTACTTC. Its protein is CSVRGAQETQYF.

A note on this clonotype: This may stem from a read error, because a much larger clone lies one nucleotide away. The gene calls are TRBV29-1 and TRBJ2-7, with D perhaps assigned TRBD1 or TRBD2 (6 bases each). Trimming left V 5 bases short and J 1 base short, with 15 bases between. The CDR3 sequence is 14 residues long. CDR1 is SQVTM and CDR2 is ANQGSEA in the germline V gene. The CDR3 DNA follows: TGCAGCGTTTGGGGGGCAGGGGTATCCTACGAGCAGTACTTC. Its translation: CSVWGAGVSYEQYF.